This T cell receptor (beta chain) was recorded in a study of identical twins. TCRdb fed the 5' RACE reads into MiXCR, producing one record per CDR3 protein. The sample has about 890,000 distinct CDR3 sequences; approximately 13% are singletons. The germline gives CDR1 SGDLS, CDR2 YYNGEE. Trimming took 2 bases from V and 9 from J, leaving 15 bases between them. The CDR3 has 14 amino acids. This clonotype was observed at least ten times. Its antigen is undetermined. General study results and limits: Zero-insertion analyses might be partly confounded by invariant T cells like MAIT and iNKT.

The same data also contributed to another study, on yellow fever vaccine responses in identical twins.

The chain combines TRBV9 with TRBJ2-1; weak D call: TRBD2 (6 bases). The clonotype was recovered from a woman under 30 in good health. Sequencing used PBMCs. The CDR3: CASSVNYFGGEQFF. CDR3 bases: TGTGCCAGCAGCGTTAATTACTTCGGGGGTGAGCAGTTCTTC.